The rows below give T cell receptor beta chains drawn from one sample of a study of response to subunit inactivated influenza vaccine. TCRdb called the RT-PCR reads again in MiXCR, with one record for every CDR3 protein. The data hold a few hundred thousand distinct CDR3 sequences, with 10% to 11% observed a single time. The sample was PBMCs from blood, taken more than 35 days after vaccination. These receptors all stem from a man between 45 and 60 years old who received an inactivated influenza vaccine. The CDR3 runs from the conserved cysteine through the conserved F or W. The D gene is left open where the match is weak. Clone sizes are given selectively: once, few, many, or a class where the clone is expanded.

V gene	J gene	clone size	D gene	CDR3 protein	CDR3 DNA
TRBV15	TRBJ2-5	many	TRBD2	CATSNPRGTRIQETQYF	TGTGCCACCAGCAACCCCCGAGGGACTAGAATACAAGAGACCCAGTACTTC
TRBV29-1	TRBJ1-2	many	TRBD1	CSGDRAGYGYTF	TGCAGCGGCGACAGGGCGGGATATGGCTACACCTTC
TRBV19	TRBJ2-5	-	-	CASTNRHLQETQYF	TGTGCCAGTACCAATCGGCACCTCCAAGAGACCCAGTACTTC
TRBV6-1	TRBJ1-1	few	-	CASNSHGGGGEAFF	TGTGCCAGCAACTCCCACGGGGGGGGTGGTGAAGCTTTCTTT
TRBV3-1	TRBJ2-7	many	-	CASSRRPRSYEQYF	TGTGCCAGCAGCCGCCGCCCCCGTTCCTACGAGCAGTACTTC
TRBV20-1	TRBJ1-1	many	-	CSASRGPLNTEAFF	TGCAGTGCTAGCCGGGGGCCGTTGAACACTGAAGCTTTCTTT
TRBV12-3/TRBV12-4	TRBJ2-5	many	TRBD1	CASSFRAGGETQYF	TGTGCCAGCAGTTTCCGGGCAGGGGGAGAGACCCAGTACTTC
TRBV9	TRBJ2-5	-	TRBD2	CASSAGRLAGETQYF	TGTGCCAGCAGCGCCGGGAGGCTAGCGGGAGAGACCCAGTACTTC
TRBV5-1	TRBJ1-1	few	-	CASSSLIGGNTEAFF	TGCGCCAGCAGCTCGCTTATCGGGGGGAACACTGAAGCTTTCTTT
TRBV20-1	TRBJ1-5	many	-	CSARDKSVQGRGRGNQPQHF	TGCAGTGCTAGAGATAAGTCGGTGCAGGGGCGCGGTAGGGGCAATCAGCCCCAGCATTTT
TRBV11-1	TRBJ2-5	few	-	CASSAPTGTPKVSQETQYF	TGTGCCAGCAGCGCTCCCACCGGGACTCCAAAGGTCTCCCAAGAGACCCAGTACTTC
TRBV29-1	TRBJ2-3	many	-	CSVEVDSTDTQYF	TGCAGCGTTGAAGTGGATTCCACAGATACGCAGTATTTT
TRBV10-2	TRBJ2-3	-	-	CASKGGSRRGYTDTQYF	TGCGCCAGCAAGGGGGGTTCGCGGCGGGGATACACAGATACGCAGTATTTT
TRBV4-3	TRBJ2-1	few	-	CASSQEDGEGNNEQFF	TGCGCCAGCAGCCAAGAAGACGGTGAGGGGAACAATGAGCAGTTCTTC
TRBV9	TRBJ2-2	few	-	CASSVRGAGELFF	TGTGCCAGCAGCGTACGCGGGGCCGGGGAGCTGTTTTTT
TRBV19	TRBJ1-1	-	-	CASSPADLNAAFF	TGTGCCAGTAGTCCGGCGGACCTCAATGCGGCTTTCTTT
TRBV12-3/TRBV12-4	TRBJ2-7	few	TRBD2	CASSFSSGGAVYEQYF	TGTGCCAGCAGTTTCTCCAGCGGGGGGGCAGTTTACGAGCAGTACTTC
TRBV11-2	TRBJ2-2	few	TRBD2	CASSLTSGRKRSGELFF	TGTGCCAGCAGCTTAACTAGCGGGAGGAAGAGGTCCGGGGAGCTGTTTTTT
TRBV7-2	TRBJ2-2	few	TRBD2	CASSLASLAGNTGELFF	TGTGCCAGCAGCTTAGCTAGTCTAGCGGGAAACACCGGGGAGCTGTTTTTT
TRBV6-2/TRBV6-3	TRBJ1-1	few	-	CASSGTRDRGNTEAFF	TGTGCCAGCAGTGGGACTCGGGACCGCGGTAACACTGAAGCTTTCTTT
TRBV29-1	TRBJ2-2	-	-	CSVQGTGELFF	TGCAGCGTCCAGGGGACCGGGGAGCTGTTTTTT
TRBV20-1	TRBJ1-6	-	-	CSVVGDSPLHF	TGCAGTGTAGTGGGTGATTCACCCCTCCACTTT
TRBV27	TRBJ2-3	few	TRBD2	CASSLLAGEDTQYF	TGTGCCAGCAGTTTACTAGCGGGGGAAGATACGCAGTATTTT
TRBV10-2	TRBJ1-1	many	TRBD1	CASSPTGKSTEAFF	TGCGCCAGCAGCCCGACAGGGAAGAGCACTGAAGCTTTCTTT
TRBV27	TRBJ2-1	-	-	CASSPGLTSYNEQFF	TGTGCCAGCAGCCCTGGACTTACCTCCTACAATGAGCAGTTCTTC
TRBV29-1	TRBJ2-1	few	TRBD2	CSVEASGNNEQFF	TGCAGCGTTGAAGCTAGCGGTAACAATGAGCAGTTCTTC
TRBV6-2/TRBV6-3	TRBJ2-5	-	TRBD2	CASSYGGGTKETQYF	TGTGCCAGCAGTTACGGGGGAGGGACCAAAGAGACCCAGTACTTC